Following are 21 T cell receptor beta chains from one sample sequenced in a study of blood T cell repertoires in COVID-19. TCRdb keeps only in-frame clones here, not all; method: immunoSEQ multiplex PCR. In the table there are more than 100,000 clones, 75% to 85% of which are singletons. The sequencing sample was made of peripheral blood. Every receptor here comes from a woman aged 80 or over with acute or convalescent COVID-19.

This clone came up once. The chain joins TRBV7-2 to TRBJ2-1; no clear D gene. Germline CDR1 reads SGHTA; CDR2 reads FQGNSA. This CDR3 has 16 residues. The V end was cut by 0 bases, the J end by 0 bases, with 9 bases between. For the CDR3, the DNA is TGTGCCAGCAGCTTAGCGGCCCCTTCCTCCTACAATGAGCAGTTCTTC. It translates to CASSLAAPSSYNEQFF.

This rearrangement joins TRBV9 to TRBJ1-2, with unresolved D. Germline CDR1 reads SGDLS; CDR2 reads YYNGEE. The CDR3 covers 12 residues. V lost 3 bases, J lost 14 bases, and 17 bases lay in between. CDR3 region: CASSASRHPVTF. The CDR3 DNA follows: TGTGCCAGCAGCGCCTCGAGGCACCCAGTAACCTTC.

This chain links TRBV4-2 with TRBJ2-6, with 8 bases aligning to TRBD2. CDR3 length: 19 amino acids. The ends lost 5 bases at V and 0 bases at J; junction bases unmatched: 12. The germline gives CDR1 LGHNA, CDR2 YNFKEQ. The CDR3 region has the DNA TGTGCCAGCAGCAATCGGGGGCGGGGGGTCTACTCTGGGGCCAACGTCCTGACTTTC. This sequence encodes CASSNRGRGVYSGANVLTF.

The chain combines TRBV4-2 with TRBJ1-6; no firm D call. The V end was cut by 0 bases, the J end by 7 bases, with 7 bases between. CDR3 size: 14 residues. Germline lookup yields CDR1 LGHNA and CDR2 YNFKEQ. The CDR3 DNA follows: TGTGCCAGCAGCCAAGAACAGTTGAATTCACCCCTCCACTTT. Its protein is CASSQEQLNSPLHF.

This clone was observed a few times. The CDR3 protein is CASSYSLASSGNTIYF. DNA for the CDR3: TGTGCCAGCAGTTACTCCCTTGCCAGCTCTGGAAACACCATATATTTT. V usage is TRBV6-5 and J usage is TRBJ1-3; D remains unclear. CDR1 is MNHEY and CDR2 is SVGAGI in the germline V gene. This CDR3 is built from 16 residues. V shed 0 bases and J shed 0 bases, with 9 bases lying between them.

This chain links TRBV19 with TRBJ2-1; tentative D call: TRBD2 (5 bases). The V end lost 2 bases, the J end lost 7 bases, and 21 bases lay between the germline ends. The CDR3 sequence is 17 residues long. The germline V gene has CDR1 LNHDA and CDR2 SQIVND (reference sequence). CDR3 region: CASSIKDNGILANEQFF. The CDR3 DNA reads as TGTGCCAGTAGTATAAAAGACAACGGGATCTTAGCAAATGAGCAGTTCTTC.

The genes are TRBV3-1 (or the pseudogene TRBV3-2) and TRBJ2-7; 7 bases line up with TRBD1. The V gene's germline CDR1 is LGHDT and CDR2 YNNKEL (reference sequence). The CDR3 extends over 19 amino acids. V dropped 3 bases and J dropped 2; count of bases not matched to a gene: 19. CDR3 nucleotide sequence: TGTGCCAGCAGCCATGCCCCGGGACAGAAATCCCGCTCTACCTACGAGCAGTACTTC. Encoded protein: CASSHAPGQKSRSTYEQYF.

This clone has more than one count but fewer than ten. The gene calls are TRBV11-3 and TRBJ1-5; no definite D call. Trimming removed 2 bases at V and 1 base at J, with 9 bases between. Germline V gives CDR1 SGHNT, CDR2 YENEEA. The CDR3 consists of 15 residues. The CDR3 sequence: CASSLSPQSNQPQHF. CDR3 DNA: TGTGCCAGCAGCTTATCCCCACAGAGCAATCAGCCCCAGCATTTT.

This chain joins TRBV7-9 and TRBJ2-3; TRBD1 matches at 10 bases. In germline, CDR1 is SEHNR, CDR2 FQNEAQ (reference sequence). The V segment lost 3 bases and the J segment 3 bases; nucleotides outside the gene matches: 3. CDR3 length: 15 residues. CDR3 region: CASSFLGQGTDTQYF. The CDR3 DNA reads TGTGCCAGCAGCTTCTTGGGACAGGGGACAGATACGCAGTATTTT.

This clone was recorded once. This chain connects TRBV5-6 to TRBJ2-6; 7 bases fit TRBD1. This CDR3 contains 15 residues. Unmatched junction bases numbered 3, after V lost 3 bases and J lost 3 bases. The V gene's germline CDR1 is SGHDT and CDR2 YYEEEE. CDR3 DNA: TGTGCCAGCAGCTACCAGGGGGATGGGGCCAACGTCCTGACTTTC. As protein: CASSYQGDGANVLTF. The full variable domain, its missing parts supplied by reference TRBV5-6 and TRBJ2-6, is DAGVTQSPTHLIKTRGQQVTLRCSPKSGHDTVSWYQQALGQGPQFIFQYYEEEERQRGNFPDRFSGHQFPNYSSELNVNALLLGDSALYLCASSYQGDGANVLTFGAGSRLTVL.

V usage is TRBV19 and J usage is TRBJ1-2; TRBD1 aligns across 12 bases. V was pared by 4 bases and J by 5 bases, with 5 bases of the junction left unmatched. The germline V gene has CDR1 LNHDA and CDR2 SQIVND (reference sequence). This CDR3 is built from 15 residues. Here the CDR3 reads CASSRDRGRDYGYTF. The CDR3 nucleotides are TGTGCCAGTAGTAGGGACAGGGGGCGAGATTATGGCTACACCTTC.

In this sample, this clone turned up a few times. This chain uses TRBV4-1 with TRBJ2-5; weak D call: TRBD2 (6 bases). Germline V gene data show CDR1 as MGHRA and CDR2 as YSYEKL. The CDR3 runs to 17 residues. V was trimmed by 1 base and J by 0 bases, leaving 15 bases between them. CDR3 sequence reads: CASSQGGGKAHQETQYF. Here the CDR3 DNA reads TGCGCCAGCAGCCAAGGGGGAGGAAAAGCGCACCAAGAGACCCAGTACTTC.

This clone was seen a handful of times. V and J are TRBV3-1 (or the pseudogene TRBV3-2) and TRBJ1-4; D ambiguous. V lost 4 bases and J 7 bases, leaving 7 bases between the germline ends. The CDR3 runs 12 residues. Germline V gene lookup returns CDR1 LGHDT and CDR2 YNNKEL (reference sequence). This CDR3 is CASSLLSEKLFF. The CDR3 region has the DNA TGTGCCAGCAGCCTCCTTAGTGAAAAACTGTTTTTT.

The chain carries TRBV28 and TRBJ1-6, with a tentative D call TRBD1 (5 bases). Trimming took off 6 bases at V and 4 bases at J, with 13 bases between the two ends. CDR1 MDHEN and CDR2 SYDVKM come from the germline V gene. The CDR3 contains 15 residues. The CDR3 protein is CASSPTDEYNSPLHF. CDR3 nucleotide sequence: TGTGCCAGCAGCCCGACAGATGAATATAATTCACCCCTCCACTTT.

The chain employs TRBV27 and TRBJ1-1; 7 bases line up with TRBD1. The germline CDR1 and CDR2 sequences are MNHEY and SMNVEV (reference sequence). The junction had 3 bases not matched to a gene; V was cut back by 4 bases and J by 1 base. CDR3 size: 14 residues. CDR3 region: CASSWAGGNTEAFF. The CDR3 DNA sequence: TGTGCCAGCAGTTGGGCAGGGGGGAACACTGAAGCTTTCTTT.

The chain is built from TRBV6-2 or TRBV6-3 and TRBJ2-7; 7 bases match TRBD2. The V gene end was trimmed by 6 bases and the J gene end by 7 bases; junction bases not matched to a gene: 18. The CDR3 sequence is 16 residues long. CDR1 is MNHEY, CDR2 SVGEGT, per germline. The CDR3 DNA is TGTGCCAGCAGCAGAGGGAGCGGGACCCCAACGGAGGAGCAGTACTTC. It is translated as CASSRGSGTPTEEQYF.

V gene TRBV4-3 combines with J gene TRBJ1-1; D unclear. The CDR3 length is 15 residues. Per the germline V gene, CDR1 is LGHNA and CDR2 is YSLEER. Trimming cost V 0 bases and J 0 bases, with 8 bases left between them. CDR3 bases: TGCGCCAGCAGCCAAGATGGGAGAATGAACACTGAAGCTTTCTTT. Translation: CASSQDGRMNTEAFF.

A single count supports this clone. This chain joins TRBV5-6 and TRBJ1-2; D may be TRBD1 (6 bases). Trimming took off 4 bases at V and 4 bases at J, with 14 bases between the two ends. Germline V gene lookup returns CDR1 SGHDT and CDR2 YYEEEE. This CDR3 has 14 amino acids. CDR3: CASSLIRGGYGYTF. The DNA of the CDR3 is TGTGCCAGCAGCCTCATCAGGGGCGGCTATGGCTACACCTTC.

A few counts support this clone. The chain employs TRBV10-2 and TRBJ2-7, with D possibly being TRBD1 (6 bases). Trimming took 2 bases from V and 6 from J, leaving 14 bases between them. This CDR3 comprises 14 residues. Germline V gene sequence: CDR1 WSHSY, CDR2 SAAADI. The CDR3 DNA reads as TGCGCCAGCAGTGAGCAGGGGTTTACGGGCGAGCAGTACTTC. It encodes CASSEQGFTGEQYF.

The chain recombines TRBV7-9 with TRBJ1-5; TRBD1 agrees at 10 bases. V trimming: 1 base; J trimming: 5 bases; junction bases outside the gene matches: 11. The length of the CDR3 is 18 residues. Germline CDR1 and CDR2: SEHNR and FQNEAQ (reference sequence). CDR3 in DNA: TGTGCCAGCAGCTTAGATGGGGGACAGGGGCGCCGGGATCAGCCCCAGCATTTT. Translating it yields CASSLDGGQGRRDQPQHF.

The J gene is TRBJ1-2, the V gene TRBV19; D is ambiguous. The V and J ends lost 3 bases and 2 bases respectively, with 10 bases between them. This CDR3 is 14 amino acids long. The germline V gene has CDR1 LNHDA and CDR2 SQIVND (reference sequence). The CDR3 DNA reads as TGTGCCAGTAGTATCGGCGGGCGGAACTATGGCTACACCTTC. Residues: CASSIGGRNYGYTF.